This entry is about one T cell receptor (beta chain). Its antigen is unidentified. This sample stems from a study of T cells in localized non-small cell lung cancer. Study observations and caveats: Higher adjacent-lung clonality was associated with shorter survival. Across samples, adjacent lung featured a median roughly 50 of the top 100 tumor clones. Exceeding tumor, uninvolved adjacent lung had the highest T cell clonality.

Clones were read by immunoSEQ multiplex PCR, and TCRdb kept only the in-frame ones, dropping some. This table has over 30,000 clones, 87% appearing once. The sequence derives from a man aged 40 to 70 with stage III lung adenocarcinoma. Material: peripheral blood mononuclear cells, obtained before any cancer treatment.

The CDR3, as DNA: TGTGCCACCAGCAGGGACAGGGGGTCGGAGACCCAGTACTTC. Encoded protein: CATSRDRGSETQYF. This chain connects TRBV15 to TRBJ2-5; 10 bases line up with TRBD1. There are 14 residues in the CDR3. Germline CDR1 LNHNV, CDR2 YYDKDF (reference sequence). V gave up 3 bases and J gave up 5 bases; unmatched junction bases: 3.